One and the same sample provided the 21 T cell receptor beta chains below, sequenced in a study of graft-versus-host responses after intestinal transplantation. The repertoire was sequenced with immunoSEQ multiplex PCR; TCRdb's copy has only in-frame clones and lacks some. The profile shows approximately 81,000 clones, around nine tenths of them singletons. Antigens of these TCRs are unknown. The sequences come from unstimulated CD8+ T cells sorted from spleen or lymph node cells, collected before transplant. Receptors originate from a human donor who was the organ donor for an intestinal transplant.

V gene TRBV7-6 combines with J gene TRBJ2-1; 14 bases align to TRBD2. The J segment lost 4 bases and the V segment lost 5 bases, leaving 1 base of the junction unmatched. Germline CDR1 and CDR2: SGHVS and FNYEAQ. CDR3 length: 15 amino acids. The CDR3 bases are TGTGCCAGCAGCCGACTAGCGGGGGGGTACAATGAGCAGTTCTTC. As protein: CASSRLAGGYNEQFF.

The rearrangement links TRBV6-1 to TRBJ2-3; TRBD2 matches 9 bases. CDR1 and CDR2 from the germline V gene are MNHNS and SASEGT. This CDR3 is built from 13 residues. V lost 4 bases and J lost 5; bases outside the gene matches: 1. The CDR3 region is CASSGGGVDTQYF. The CDR3 DNA sequence: TGTGCCAGCAGTGGCGGGGGGGTAGATACGCAGTATTTT.

The genes are TRBV6-1 and TRBJ2-2; no definite D call. The germline gives CDR1 MNHNS, CDR2 SASEGT. The germline V and J ends were trimmed by 0 bases and 1 base, with 6 bases remaining between them. This CDR3 comprises 15 residues. The CDR3 DNA reads TGTGCCAGCAGTGAAGCGCCAGTGAACACCGGGGAGCTGTTTTTT. This codes for CASSEAPVNTGELFF.

J is TRBJ2-7 and V is TRBV2; the match to TRBD1 covers 10 bases. The CDR3 is made up of 15 amino acids. V shed 7 bases, J shed 5 bases, and the junction held 11 bases outside the gene matches. CDR1 and CDR2 (germline): SNHLY, FYNNEI. The CDR3 loop is CASTWGGQGYDEQYF. In nucleotides, the CDR3 is TGTGCCAGCACCTGGGGGGGACAGGGGTATGACGAGCAGTACTTC.

The rearrangement uses TRBV28 and TRBJ2-2; D is undetermined. The germline V gene encodes CDR1 MDHEN and CDR2 SYDVKM. The ends were cut back, 3 bases at V and 1 base at J, with 6 bases in the middle. The CDR3 runs 14 residues. The CDR3 loop reads CASSLAGNTGELFF. The CDR3 bases are TGTGCCAGCAGTTTGGCAGGGAACACCGGGGAGCTGTTTTTT.

V gene TRBV7-9 combines with J gene TRBJ1-2; D call uncertain. The CDR3 is 14 amino acids. CDR1 and CDR2 from the germline V gene are SEHNR and FQNEAQ (reference sequence). With 1 base removed from V and 4 bases from J, the gap between germline ends came to 10 bases. The CDR3 sequence: CASSLGPHLYGYTF. CDR3 DNA: TGTGCCAGCAGCTTAGGCCCGCACCTCTATGGCTACACCTTC.

The J gene is TRBJ2-7, the V gene TRBV6-5; D unresolved. Germline V lookup: CDR1 MNHEY, CDR2 SVGAGI. Trimming cost V 8 bases and J 3 bases, with 17 bases left between them. The CDR3 has 14 amino acids. The CDR3 reads CASAEGDGFYEQYF. The DNA of the CDR3 is TGTGCCAGCGCTGAAGGAGACGGGTTCTACGAGCAGTACTTC.

J is TRBJ1-2 and V is TRBV6-1, with D perhaps matching TRBD1 (5 bases). V was trimmed by 6 bases and J by 5 bases, leaving 25 bases between them. Germline loops: CDR1 MNHNS, CDR2 SASEGT. CDR3 size: 17 residues. CDR3 nucleotides: TGTGCCAGCAGCGAACGAAATACGCGACAGTCCCAATATGGCTACACCTTC. Its protein product is CASSERNTRQSQYGYTF.

V usage is TRBV11-3 and J usage is TRBJ2-3; 7 bases are a match to TRBD2. Looked up from germline, CDR1 is SGHNT and CDR2 is YENEEA. This CDR3 is built from 15 residues. J lost 0 bases, V lost 3 bases, and 3 bases had no gene match. The CDR3, as DNA: TGTGCCAGCAGCTTCTCTAGCGGAAGCACAGATACGCAGTATTTT. It yields the protein CASSFSSGSTDTQYF.

The chain joins TRBV7-9 to TRBJ2-3; 7 nucleotides agree with TRBD1. CDR1 and CDR2 (germline): SEHNR, FQNEAQ (reference sequence). This CDR3 spans 14 amino acids. The V gene end was trimmed by 5 bases and the J gene end by 6 bases; junction bases not matched to a gene: 8. The CDR3 reads CASSRTGGSDTQYF. CDR3 coding DNA: TGTGCCAGCAGCAGGACAGGAGGCTCCGATACGCAGTATTTT.

The rearrangement joins TRBV6-1 to TRBJ1-2; D call uncertain. The CDR3 extends over 14 amino acids. V was clipped by 8 bases and J by 0 bases, with 13 bases between them. The germline gives CDR1 MNHNS, CDR2 SASEGT. CDR3 loop: CASSWQITNYGYTF. The CDR3 DNA follows: TGTGCCAGCTCGTGGCAGATTACTAACTATGGCTACACCTTC.

The chain uses TRBV7-8 and TRBJ2-5; no firm D call. This CDR3 spans 15 amino acids. Germline values: CDR1 SGHVS, CDR2 FQNEAQ. Between the trimmed V and J ends, which lost 3 bases and 2 bases, there was a span of 13 bases. CDR3 region: CASSFIRRLQETQYF. For the CDR3, the DNA is TGTGCCAGCAGCTTTATTCGCAGATTACAAGAGACCCAGTACTTC.

The chain carries TRBV4-1 and TRBJ2-1; D ambiguous. V lost 1 base to trimming and J lost 4 bases, with 2 bases between them. Germline CDR1 MGHRA, CDR2 YSYEKL. The CDR3 is made up of 12 amino acids. In nucleotides, the CDR3 is TGCGCCAGCAGCCAAGGGTACAATGAGCAGTTCTTC. Translated: CASSQGYNEQFF.

The rearrangement links TRBV2 to TRBJ2-7, with TRBD2 matching 9 bases. Germline CDR1 and CDR2: SNHLY and FYNNEI. V lost 2 bases, J lost 0 bases, and 8 bases stayed unmatched. The CDR3 is made up of 17 amino acids. This CDR3 is CASSERSGGFRSYEQYF. The CDR3 nucleotides are TGTGCCAGCAGTGAACGTAGCGGGGGCTTTCGCTCCTACGAGCAGTACTTC.

Only one count was recorded for this clone. This chain links TRBV6-1 with TRBJ2-1; the D is unclear. The germline V and J ends were trimmed by 5 bases and 5 bases, with 16 bases remaining between them. Germline V gives CDR1 MNHNS, CDR2 SASEGT. The CDR3 totals 15 residues. The DNA of the CDR3 is TGTGCCAGCAGTCAGAGCAGGAGCTTAAACAATGAGCAGTTCTTC. This encodes CASSQSRSLNNEQFF.

As for this clone: An end of the junction differs from the germline gene, which may be a read error. The chain carries TRBV13 and TRBJ1-1, with TRBD1 matching over 10 bases. The CDR3 covers 14 residues. Per the germline V gene, CDR1 is PRHDT and CDR2 is FYEKMQ (reference sequence). CDR3 in amino acids: CAGSGDRGLTEAFF. The CDR3 coding sequence is TGTGCCGGCAGCGGGGACAGGGGACTAACTGAAGCTTTCTTT.

V and J are TRBV15 and TRBJ1-5; D possibly corresponds to TRBD1 (6 bases). Germline CDR1 is LNHNV and CDR2 is YYDKDF (reference sequence). The CDR3 is 16 amino acids. V was clipped by 0 bases and J by 3 bases, with 12 bases between them. The CDR3 loop is CATSRDPGGANQPQHF. For the CDR3, the DNA is TGTGCCACCAGCAGAGATCCCGGGGGCGCCAATCAGCCCCAGCATTTT.

This chain connects TRBV4-1 to TRBJ1-5; the D gene is possibly TRBD1 (5 bases). Germline V gene sequence: CDR1 MGHRA, CDR2 YSYEKL. The CDR3 runs to 15 residues. V lost 4 bases to trimming and J lost 2 bases, with 12 bases between them. The CDR3 DNA is TGCGCCAGCAGCCTACTTAGGGGTGGCAATCAGCCCCAGCATTTT. This sequence encodes CASSLLRGGNQPQHF.

V usage is TRBV30 and J usage is TRBJ1-1; no reliable D call. The V gene's germline CDR1 is GTSNPN and CDR2 SVGIG (reference sequence). V gave up 2 bases and J gave up 4 bases, with 11 bases separating them. The CDR3 is 13 residues long. The CDR3 reads CAWSPLGSTEAFF. CDR3 coding DNA: TGTGCCTGGAGTCCTCTCGGATCCACTGAAGCTTTCTTT.

This chain joins TRBV14 and TRBJ2-7, with TRBD2 matching over 7 bases. CDR3 length equals 15 residues. V lost 6 bases, J lost 6 bases, and 14 bases stayed unmatched. Germline V gene sequence: CDR1 SGHDN, CDR2 FVKESK. In nucleotides, the CDR3 is TGTGCCAGCAGTCCCCTTGGGGGGGGAATTTCCGAGCAGTACTTC. As protein: CASSPLGGGISEQYF.

The chain uses TRBV29-1 and TRBJ1-1; D not certain. Between the trimmed V and J ends, which lost 1 base and 1 base, there was a span of 16 bases. The CDR3 sequence is 16 residues long. Germline V lookup: CDR1 SQVTM, CDR2 ANQGSEA. This chain's CDR3 is CSVEGEHSTRNTEAFF. For the CDR3, the DNA is TGCAGCGTTGAAGGGGAGCACAGCACGAGGAACACTGAAGCTTTCTTT.